Following are 22 T cell receptor beta chains from one sample sequenced in a study of T-cell memory formation after mild COVID-19. TCRdb fed the 5' RACE reads into MiXCR, producing one record per CDR3 protein. Among 120,000 to 150,000 distinct CDR3 sequences listed, about 6.1% were seen once. Source material: PBMCs or a T cell subset sorted from them (not recorded which). The receptors come from an adult woman who had mild COVID-19 (a few samples of this study predate the infection). Cell type and time point are not known.

The sample holds many counts of this clonotype. The CDR3 DNA sequence: TGTGCCAGCTCTTCCAGACAGGGTAACACCGGGGAGCTGTTTTTT. Protein product: CASSSRQGNTGELFF. This sequence joins TRBV18 and TRBJ2-2, with TRBD1 matching over 7 bases. Germline loops: CDR1 KGHSH, CDR2 LQKENI. This CDR3 comprises 15 residues. J lost 2 bases, V lost 6 bases, and 6 bases had no gene match.

At least ten counts were recorded for this clonotype. This sequence joins TRBV18 and TRBJ2-7; 7 nucleotides agree with TRBD1. V lost 3 bases to trimming and J lost 0 bases; unmatched junction nucleotides: 8. CDR1 and CDR2 from the germline V gene are KGHSH and LQKENI. This CDR3 is built from 16 residues. The CDR3 reads CASSPTGTVGSYEQYF. CDR3 nucleotide sequence: TGTGCCAGCTCACCCACAGGGACAGTCGGCTCCTACGAGCAGTACTTC.

This clonotype was counted at least ten times. The chain has TRBV6-6 and TRBJ2-1; maybe TRBD2 (5 bases). This CDR3 contains 14 residues. Trimming cost V 0 bases and J 4 bases, with 7 bases left between them. Germline V lookup: CDR1 MNHNY, CDR2 SVGAGI (reference sequence). CDR3 DNA sequence: TGTGCCAGCAGTTACTCGAGGGCATACAATGAGCAGTTCTTC. This encodes CASSYSRAYNEQFF.

The gene calls are TRBV10-2 and TRBJ1-1; no reliable D call. The CDR3 covers 15 residues. V shed 6 bases and J shed 0 bases, with 14 bases lying between them. CDR1 and CDR2 from the germline V gene are WSHSY and SAAADI. CDR3 residues: CASRQISRMNTEAFF. The DNA for the CDR3 is TGCGCCAGCAGACAGATAAGCAGGATGAACACTGAAGCTTTCTTT.

This clonotype was recorded many times. The chain combines TRBV18 with TRBJ2-3; tentatively, D is TRBD2 (6 bases). This CDR3 spans 14 amino acids. Germline loops: CDR1 KGHSH, CDR2 LQKENI. Trimming removed 4 bases at V and 2 bases at J, with 10 bases between. The CDR3 loop reads CASSRGVVTDTQYF. CDR3 nucleotide sequence: TGTGCCAGCTCACGCGGGGTGGTCACAGATACGCAGTATTTT.

In this sample, this clonotype turned up many times. The chain links TRBV4-2 to TRBJ2-3; TRBD1 might be the D (6 bases). V shed 4 bases and J shed 5 bases, with 13 bases lying between them. CDR3 size: 14 residues. CDR1 and CDR2 (germline): LGHNA, YNFKEQ. CDR3 DNA: TGTGCCAGCAGCCTGGACAGCCGAAAAGATACGCAGTATTTT. Translation: CASSLDSRKDTQYF.

This clonotype was detected a few times. The rearrangement links TRBV2 to TRBJ1-1; D is perhaps TRBD1 (6 bases). This CDR3 is 14 amino acids long. Trimming pared 9 bases from V and 3 bases from J, leaving 17 bases between. Germline lookup yields CDR1 SNHLY and CDR2 FYNNEI. CDR3 region: CASKGGTGYTEAFF. As DNA, the CDR3 is TGTGCCAGTAAGGGGGGGACGGGGTACACTGAAGCTTTCTTT.

This clonotype appeared a few times. The V and J genes are TRBV3-1 and TRBJ2-2; 8 bases align to TRBD1. V was clipped by 0 bases and J by 4 bases; unmatched bases: 7. Germline loops: CDR1 LGHDT, CDR2 YNNKEL (reference sequence). The CDR3 runs to 17 residues. This CDR3 reads CASSQEFRTGSTGELFF. Written as DNA, the CDR3 is TGTGCCAGCAGCCAAGAATTTCGGACAGGGTCCACCGGGGAGCTGTTTTTT.

This CDR3 is CASSIVTGGTDTQYF. The CDR3 DNA sequence: TGTGCCAGTAGTATAGTCACAGGGGGCACAGATACGCAGTATTTT. V is TRBV19 and J is TRBJ2-3; 7 bases fit TRBD1. This CDR3 is built from 15 residues. The ends lost 1 base at V and 1 base at J; junction bases unmatched: 2. CDR1 LNHDA and CDR2 SQIVND come from the germline V gene (reference sequence). Based on the CDR3 plus reference TRBV19 and TRBJ2-3, the full variable domain is DGGITQSPKYLFRKEGQNVTLSCEQNLNHDAMYWYRQDPGQGLRLIYYSQIVNDFQKGDIAEGYSVSREKKESFPLTVTSAQKNPTAFYLCASSIVTGGTDTQYFGPGTRLTVL.

This clonotype has just a few counts. V gene TRBV20-1 combines with J gene TRBJ1-2; TRBD1 matches at 8 bases. The length of the CDR3 is 15 residues. The germline CDR1 and CDR2 sequences are DFQATT and SNEGSKA (reference sequence). V lost 2 bases and J lost 5; bases outside the gene matches: 10. Written as DNA, the CDR3 is TGCAGTGCTAGACTGGACAGGGTGGTTGTATATGGCTACACCTTC. Its protein product is CSARLDRVVVYGYTF.

This clonotype was detected ten times or more. The chain carries TRBV10-3 and TRBJ1-2; no clear D gene. Between the trimmed V and J ends, which lost 10 bases and 8 bases, there was a span of 14 bases. The length of the CDR3 is 11 residues. The germline gives CDR1 ENHRY, CDR2 SYGVKD. The CDR3 bases are TGTGCCACCTTCGTACTTGGGGGCTACACCTTC. Its translation: CATFVLGGYTF.

This clonotype was observed at least ten times. V is TRBV20-1 and J is TRBJ2-3; D uncertain. The CDR3 is made up of 13 amino acids. Germline values: CDR1 DFQATT, CDR2 SNEGSKA (reference sequence). Trimming took off 2 bases at V and 6 bases at J, with 12 bases between the two ends. Here the CDR3 DNA reads TGCAGTGCTAGAAAAGAAAATGCCGATACGCAGTATTTT. Translating gives CSARKENADTQYF.

This clonotype was counted only a few times. The chain combines TRBV20-1 with TRBJ2-1; weak D call: TRBD2 (6 bases). CDR1 and CDR2 from the germline V gene are DFQATT and SNEGSKA (reference sequence). CDR3 length: 14 amino acids. The ends were cut back, 5 bases at V and 2 bases at J, with 13 bases in the middle. The CDR3 loop reads CSAVRLGAYNEQFF. In DNA, the CDR3 is TGCAGTGCTGTACGACTAGGGGCCTACAATGAGCAGTTCTTC.

This clonotype was detected ten times or more. The chain has TRBV7-9 and TRBJ2-1; D tentatively reads TRBD1 or TRBD2 (5 bases each). The CDR3 has 16 amino acids. Between the trimmed V and J ends, which lost 4 bases and 1 base, there was a span of 14 bases. Germline V gene sequence: CDR1 SEHNR, CDR2 FQNEAQ (reference sequence). The CDR3 nucleotides are TGTGCCAGCAGCTCCGCAGGGAGAGGGTCCTACAATGAGCAGTTCTTC. Encoded protein: CASSSAGRGSYNEQFF.

The sample holds many counts of this clonotype. CDR3 nucleotide sequence: TGCAGCGTTCGGGACAACATAAATCAGCCCCAGCATTTT. Translating it yields CSVRDNINQPQHF. V is TRBV29-1 and J is TRBJ1-5; weak D call: TRBD1 (6 bases). CDR1 is SQVTM and CDR2 is ANQGSEA in the germline V gene. Trimming shortened V by 5 bases and J by 4 bases, and 12 bases separated the two germline ends. The CDR3 spans 13 residues.

In regard to this clonotype: Being one base from a much bigger clone, this may be a read error. The rearrangement joins TRBV7-9 to TRBJ2-3, with a possible D match to TRBD1 (6 bases). The ends were cut back, 5 bases at V and 0 bases at J, with 18 bases in the middle. The CDR3 length is 17 residues. Germline-derived CDR1 and CDR2 are SEHNR and FQNEAQ (reference sequence). CDR3 sequence reads: CASSPHRTEPSTDTQYF. Here the CDR3 DNA reads TGTGCCAGCAGCCCGCATCGGACAGAGCCAAGCACAGATACGCAGTATTTT. Full variable domain (missing parts from reference TRBV7-9 and TRBJ2-3): DTGVSQNPRHKITKRGQNVTFRCDPISEHNRLYWYRQTLGQGPEFLTYFQNEAQLEKSRLLSDRFSAERPKGSFSTLEIQRTEQGDSAMYLCASSPHRTEPSTDTQYFGPGTRLTVL.

This clonotype has just a few counts. The rearrangement uses TRBV27 and TRBJ1-1, with D possibly TRBD1 on 5 matching bases. V was clipped by 3 bases and J by 1 base, with 9 bases between them. The CDR3 contains 14 residues. Germline lookup yields CDR1 MNHEY and CDR2 SMNVEV (reference sequence). The CDR3 region is CASSFGGPNTEAFF. For the CDR3, the DNA is TGTGCCAGCAGTTTCGGGGGTCCGAACACTGAAGCTTTCTTT.

The chain uses TRBV5-1 and TRBJ2-1; D gene ambiguous. V was clipped by 4 bases and J by 6 bases, with 17 bases between them. CDR1 and CDR2 (germline): SGHRS, YFSETQ. CDR3 length: 15 amino acids. The CDR3 region is CASSPAVVGFNEQFF. The CDR3 nucleotides are TGCGCCAGCAGCCCCGCAGTAGTTGGGTTCAATGAGCAGTTCTTC.

This clonotype was counted many times. The chain is built from TRBV7-2 and TRBJ2-1; D might be TRBD2 (6 bases). Trimming stripped 4 bases from V and 8 bases from J, with 12 bases between. Looked up from germline, CDR1 is SGHTA and CDR2 is FQGNSA. The CDR3 loop spans 13 amino acids. The CDR3 protein is CASSSTLAYEQFF. The CDR3 region has the DNA TGTGCCAGCAGCTCCACACTAGCTTATGAGCAGTTCTTC.

The sample holds a few counts of this clonotype. This chain joins TRBV19 and TRBJ2-5, with 7 bases matching TRBD2. The CDR3 loop spans 16 amino acids. The junction had 13 bases not matched to a gene; V was cut back by 7 bases and J by 2 bases. Germline V gene data show CDR1 as LNHDA and CDR2 as SQIVND (reference sequence). The CDR3 DNA follows: TGTGCCAGTATTGGTTTCGGGCGGGAGAAACAAGAGACCCAGTACTTC. Protein sequence: CASIGFGREKQETQYF.

The V call is TRBV9, the J call TRBJ2-3; the match to TRBD2 covers 9 bases. The CDR3 is made up of 18 amino acids. Germline CDR1 SGDLS, CDR2 YYNGEE. The junction had 12 bases not matched to a gene; V was cut back by 3 bases and J by 1 base. The CDR3 DNA reads TGTGCCAGCAGCGCCCGCCCGGGGGTAGCGGGGGGCACAGATACGCAGTATTTT. As protein: CASSARPGVAGGTDTQYF.

This clonotype showed up just a few times. The V and J genes are TRBV3-1 and TRBJ2-1; maybe TRBD2 (7 bases). Trimming shortened V by 4 bases and J by 8 bases, and 24 bases separated the two germline ends. This CDR3 has 17 residues. Germline V gene sequence: CDR1 LGHDT, CDR2 YNNKEL (reference sequence). The CDR3 spells CASSPLRGGSLVHEQFF. In DNA form, the CDR3 reads TGTGCCAGCAGCCCTTTAAGGGGGGGGAGCTTAGTCCATGAGCAGTTCTTC.